This T cell receptor beta chain was profiled in a study of blood T cell repertoires in COVID-19. Sequenced by immunoSEQ multiplex PCR; TCRdb stores in-frame clones only, minus some. Among 200,000 to 250,000 clones listed, 83% were seen once. The sequence derives from a woman aged 25 to 39 with COVID-19, enrolled during active disease. The source material was peripheral blood.

The CDR3 spells CASSHNYGYTF. In DNA form, the CDR3 reads TGTGCCAGCAGTCATAACTATGGCTACACCTTC. The rearrangement uses TRBV28 and TRBJ1-2; D gene uncertain. The CDR3 is made up of 11 amino acids. The V and J ends lost 5 bases and 1 base respectively, with 2 bases between them. The germline V gene encodes CDR1 MDHEN and CDR2 SYDVKM.